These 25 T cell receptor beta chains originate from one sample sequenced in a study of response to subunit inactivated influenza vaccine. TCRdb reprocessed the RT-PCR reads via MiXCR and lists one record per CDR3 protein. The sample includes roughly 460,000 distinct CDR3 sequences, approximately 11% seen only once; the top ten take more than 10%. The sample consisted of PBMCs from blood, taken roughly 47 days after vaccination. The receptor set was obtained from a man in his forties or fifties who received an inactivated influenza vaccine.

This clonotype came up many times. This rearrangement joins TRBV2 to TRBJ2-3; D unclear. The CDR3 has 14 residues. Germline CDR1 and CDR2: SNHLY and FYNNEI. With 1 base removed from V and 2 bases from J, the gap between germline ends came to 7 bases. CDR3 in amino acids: CASSEEILTDTQYF. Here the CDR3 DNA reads TGTGCCAGCAGTGAAGAGATTCTCACAGATACGCAGTATTTT.

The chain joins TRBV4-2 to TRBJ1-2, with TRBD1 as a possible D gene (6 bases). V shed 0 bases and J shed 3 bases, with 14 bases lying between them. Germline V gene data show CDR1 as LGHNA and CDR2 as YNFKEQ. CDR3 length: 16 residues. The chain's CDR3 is CASSQELDRQYYGYTF. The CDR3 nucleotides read TGTGCCAGCAGCCAAGAGTTGGACAGACAATACTATGGCTACACCTTC.

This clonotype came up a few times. The CDR3 is CASSLAGGTETQYF. The CDR3 DNA sequence: TGTGCCAGCAGCTTAGCGGGGGGAACGGAGACCCAGTACTTC. The J gene is TRBJ2-5, the V gene TRBV11-2; the match to TRBD2 covers 7 bases. The germline CDR1 and CDR2 sequences are SGHAT and FQNNGV. The CDR3 covers 14 residues. V was clipped by 1 base and J by 5 bases; unmatched bases: 4.

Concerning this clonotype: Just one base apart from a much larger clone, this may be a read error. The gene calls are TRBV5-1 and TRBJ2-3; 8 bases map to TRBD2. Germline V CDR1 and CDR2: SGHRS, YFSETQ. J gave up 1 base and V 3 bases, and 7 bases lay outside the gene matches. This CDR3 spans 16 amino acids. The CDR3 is CASSSIRGGGTDTQYF. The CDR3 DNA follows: TGCGCCAGCAGCTCCATACGGGGGGGCGGCACAGATACGCAGTATTTT.

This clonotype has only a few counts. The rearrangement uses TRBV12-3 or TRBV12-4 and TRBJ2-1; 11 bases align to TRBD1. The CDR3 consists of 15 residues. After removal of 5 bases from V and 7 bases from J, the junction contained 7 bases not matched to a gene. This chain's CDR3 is CASSVGQGAINEQFF. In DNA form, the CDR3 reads TGTGCCAGCAGTGTCGGACAGGGGGCAATTAATGAGCAGTTCTTC.

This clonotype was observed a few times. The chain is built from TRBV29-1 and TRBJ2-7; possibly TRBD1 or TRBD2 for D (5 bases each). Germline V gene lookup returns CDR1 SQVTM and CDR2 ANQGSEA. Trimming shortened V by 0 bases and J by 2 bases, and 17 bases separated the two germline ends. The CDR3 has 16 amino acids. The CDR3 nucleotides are TGCAGCGTTGAAGACCCTTATAGTGGGGGTACCTACGAGCAGTACTTC. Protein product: CSVEDPYSGGTYEQYF.

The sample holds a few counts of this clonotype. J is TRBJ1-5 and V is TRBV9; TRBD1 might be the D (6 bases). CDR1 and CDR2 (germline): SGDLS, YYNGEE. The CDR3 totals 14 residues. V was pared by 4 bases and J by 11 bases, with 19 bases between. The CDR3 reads CASSKGDPHSTQHF. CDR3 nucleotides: TGTGCCAGCAGCAAGGGGGACCCCCATTCGACCCAGCATTTT.

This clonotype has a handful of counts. In DNA form, the CDR3 reads TGTGCCAGCTCACCACCGTCGGCAAGGGAGACCCAGTACTTC. This gives the protein CASSPPSARETQYF. The chain couples TRBV18 to TRBJ2-5, with unresolved D. V was shortened by 0 bases and J by 5 bases, with 10 bases between the two germline ends. Germline V gene data show CDR1 as KGHSH and CDR2 as LQKENI. The CDR3 length is 14 residues.

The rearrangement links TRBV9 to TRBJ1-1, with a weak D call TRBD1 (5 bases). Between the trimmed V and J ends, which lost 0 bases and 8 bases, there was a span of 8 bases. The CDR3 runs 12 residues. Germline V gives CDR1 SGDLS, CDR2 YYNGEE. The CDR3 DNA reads TGTGCCAGCAGCGTAGCAGGGAACGAAGCTTTCTTT. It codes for CASSVAGNEAFF.

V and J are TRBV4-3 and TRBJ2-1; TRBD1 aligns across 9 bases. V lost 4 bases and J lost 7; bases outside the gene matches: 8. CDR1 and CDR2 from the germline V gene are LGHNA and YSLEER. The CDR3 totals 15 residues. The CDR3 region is CASSPNRGLLNEQFF. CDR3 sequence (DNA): TGCGCCAGCAGCCCGAACAGGGGGCTGTTGAATGAGCAGTTCTTC.

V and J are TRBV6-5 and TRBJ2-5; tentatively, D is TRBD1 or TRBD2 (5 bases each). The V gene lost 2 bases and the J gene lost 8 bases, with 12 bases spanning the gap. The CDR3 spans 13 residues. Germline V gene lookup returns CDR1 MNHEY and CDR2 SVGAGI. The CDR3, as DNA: TGTGCCAGCAGTTACGGGGGACCCAGAACCCAGTACTTC. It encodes CASSYGGPRTQYF.

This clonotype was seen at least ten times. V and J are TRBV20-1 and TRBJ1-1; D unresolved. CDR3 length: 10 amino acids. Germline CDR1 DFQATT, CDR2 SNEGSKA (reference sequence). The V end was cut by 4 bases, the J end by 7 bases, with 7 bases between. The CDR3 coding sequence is TGCAGTGCTAAGGCCAGTGAAGCTTTCTTT. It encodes CSAKASEAFF.

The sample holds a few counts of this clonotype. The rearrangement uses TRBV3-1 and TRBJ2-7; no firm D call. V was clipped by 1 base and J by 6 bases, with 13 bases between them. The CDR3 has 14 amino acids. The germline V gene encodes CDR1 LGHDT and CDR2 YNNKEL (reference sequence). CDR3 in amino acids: CASSQGDFMSEQYF. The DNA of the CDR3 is TGTGCCAGCAGCCAAGGGGATTTTATGAGCGAGCAGTACTTC.

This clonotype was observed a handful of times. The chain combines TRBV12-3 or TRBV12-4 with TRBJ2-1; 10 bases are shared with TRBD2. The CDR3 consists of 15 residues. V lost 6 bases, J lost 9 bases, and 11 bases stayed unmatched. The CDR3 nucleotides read TGTGCCAGCAGGGAATACGGGACTAGCGTTACTGAGCAGTTCTTC. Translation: CASREYGTSVTEQFF.

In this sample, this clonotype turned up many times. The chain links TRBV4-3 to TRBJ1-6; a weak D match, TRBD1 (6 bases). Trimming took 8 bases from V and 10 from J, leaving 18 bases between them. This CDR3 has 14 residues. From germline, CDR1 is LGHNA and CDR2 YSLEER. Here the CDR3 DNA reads TGCGCCAGCGGGGAGGGACCAACAGGGTCACCCCTCCACTTT. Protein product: CASGEGPTGSPLHF.

The CDR3 loop reads CASKSSGLRGGELFF. CDR3 sequence (DNA): TGTGCCAGCAAGTCCTCAGGACTCCGCGGCGGGGAGCTGTTTTTT. V is TRBV9 and J is TRBJ2-2, with D possibly matching TRBD2 (5 bases). The CDR3 runs 15 residues. Trimming removed 6 bases at V and 7 bases at J, with 19 bases between. CDR1 SGDLS and CDR2 YYNGEE come from the germline V gene.

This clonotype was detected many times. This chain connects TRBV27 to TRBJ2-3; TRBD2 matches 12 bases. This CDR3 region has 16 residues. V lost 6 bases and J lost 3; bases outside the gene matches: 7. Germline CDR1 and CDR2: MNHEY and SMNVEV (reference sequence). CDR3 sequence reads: CASRKTSGRRTDTQYF. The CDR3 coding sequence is TGTGCCAGCAGGAAGACTAGCGGGAGACGTACAGATACGCAGTATTTT.

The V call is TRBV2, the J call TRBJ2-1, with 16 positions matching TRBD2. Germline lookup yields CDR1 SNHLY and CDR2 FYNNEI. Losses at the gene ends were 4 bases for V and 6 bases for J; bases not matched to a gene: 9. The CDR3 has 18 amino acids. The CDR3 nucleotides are TGTGCCAGCAGTGCCGCCGGGACTAGCGGGAGGGATGGCAATGAGCAGTTCTTC. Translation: CASSAAGTSGRDGNEQFF. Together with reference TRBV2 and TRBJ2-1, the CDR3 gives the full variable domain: EPEVTQTPSHQVTQMGQEVILRCVPISNHLYFYWYRQILGQKVEFLVSFYNNEISEKSEIFDDQFSVERPDGSNFTLKIRSTKLEDSAMYFCASSAAGTSGRDGNEQFFGPGTRLTVL.

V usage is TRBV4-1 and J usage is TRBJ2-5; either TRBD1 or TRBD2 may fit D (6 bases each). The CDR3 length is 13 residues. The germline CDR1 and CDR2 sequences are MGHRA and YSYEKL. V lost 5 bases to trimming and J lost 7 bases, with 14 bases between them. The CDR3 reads CASSGSGAGTQYF. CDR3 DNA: TGCGCCAGCAGCGGATCGGGGGCAGGGACCCAGTACTTC.

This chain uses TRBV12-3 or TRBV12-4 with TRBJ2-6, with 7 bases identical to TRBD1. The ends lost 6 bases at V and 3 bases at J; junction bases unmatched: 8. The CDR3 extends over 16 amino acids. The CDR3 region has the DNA TGTGCCAGCAGGGGAATCAGGGGGAATGGGGCCAACGTCCTGACTTTC. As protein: CASRGIRGNGANVLTF.

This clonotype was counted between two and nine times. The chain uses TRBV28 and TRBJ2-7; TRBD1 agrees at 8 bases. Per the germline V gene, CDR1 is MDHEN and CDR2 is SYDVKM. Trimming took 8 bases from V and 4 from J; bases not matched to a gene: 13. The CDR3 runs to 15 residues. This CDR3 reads CASAPAGQASYEQYF. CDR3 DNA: TGTGCCAGCGCCCCCGCGGGACAGGCCTCGTACGAGCAGTACTTC.

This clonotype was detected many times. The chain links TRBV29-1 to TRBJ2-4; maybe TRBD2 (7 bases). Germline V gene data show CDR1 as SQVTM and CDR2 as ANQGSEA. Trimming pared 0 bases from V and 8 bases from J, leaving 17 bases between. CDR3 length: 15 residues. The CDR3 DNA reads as TGCAGCGTTGAAGATAGGCGGGGGCCAGTGTACATTCAGTACTTC. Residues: CSVEDRRGPVYIQYF.

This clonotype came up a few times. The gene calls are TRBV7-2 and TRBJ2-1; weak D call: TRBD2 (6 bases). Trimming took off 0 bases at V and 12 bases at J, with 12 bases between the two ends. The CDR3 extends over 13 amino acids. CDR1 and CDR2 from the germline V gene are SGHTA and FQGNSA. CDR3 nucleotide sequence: TGTGCCAGCAGCTTAGCGGAGGGTCAGGCGCAGTTCTTC. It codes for CASSLAEGQAQFF.

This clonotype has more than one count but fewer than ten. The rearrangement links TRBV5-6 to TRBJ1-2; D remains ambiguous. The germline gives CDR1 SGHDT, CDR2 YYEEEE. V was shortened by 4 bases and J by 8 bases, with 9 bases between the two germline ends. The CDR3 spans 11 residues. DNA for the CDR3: TGTGCCAGCAGCGCAGGACCGGGCTACACCTTC. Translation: CASSAGPGYTF.

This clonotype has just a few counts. The CDR3 loop reads CASSFSATYEKLFF. The CDR3, as DNA: TGCGCCAGCAGCTTTTCGGCTACTTACGAAAAACTGTTTTTT. The gene calls are TRBV5-1 and TRBJ1-4; D unresolved. V was shortened by 2 bases and J by 8 bases, with 13 bases between the two germline ends. Per germline, CDR1 SGHRS and CDR2 YFSETQ. CDR3 length equals 14 residues. Combining the CDR3 with reference TRBV5-1 and TRBJ1-4 gives the whole variable domain KAGVTQTPRYLIKTRGQQVTLSCSPISGHRSVSWYQQTPGQGLQFLFEYFSETQRNKGNFPGRFSGRQFSNSRSEMNVSTLELGDSALYLCASSFSATYEKLFFGSGTQLSVL.